The present T cell receptor beta chain was sequenced within a study of blood T cell repertoires in COVID-19. Study in general: The United States, Italy and Spain were the sources of the acute and convalescent COVID-19 samples. PBMCs, B-cell-depleted T cells, or T cells provided the cDNA or gDNA that made up the material.

CDR1 is SNHLY and CDR2 is FYNNEI in the germline V gene. The CDR3 sequence is 14 residues long. With 7 bases clipped from V and 2 bases from J, the junction kept 4 bases outside the gene matches. This clone was counted a single time. Produced via immunoSEQ multiplex PCR; TCRdb's table is partial and in-frame only. The sample has roughly 150,000 clones; approximately 90% are singletons. The chain is built from TRBV2 and TRBJ2-3; 9 bases fit TRBD2. This sequence originates from a woman between 40 and 50 years old with acute or convalescent COVID-19. Sequencing was carried out using peripheral blood. The CDR3 DNA sequence: TGTGCCAGCACCACTAGCGGGTACACAGATACGCAGTATTTT. Translation gives CASTTSGYTDTQYF. Filled out from reference TRBV2 and TRBJ2-3, the complete variable domain reads EPEVTQTPSHQVTQMGQEVILRCVPISNHLYFYWYRQILGQKVEFLVSFYNNEISEKSEIFDDQFSVERPDGSNFTLKIRSTKLEDSAMYFCASTTSGYTDTQYFGPGTRLTVL.